Below, 4 T cell receptor beta chains from the same sample are listed, as sequenced in a study of response to subunit inactivated influenza vaccine (dated by TCRdb to about 2018). The library was produced with RT-PCR. Sequenced using an Illumina HiSeq 2500. Using fastp trimming at Q25 and MiXCR clonotype assembly, TCRdb reanalyzed the public sequencing data and kept in-frame beta chains. Each entry is one CDR3 protein sequence, shown with its most common DNA and genes. The sample data list about 530,000 distinct CDR3 sequences, and about an eighth of these were observed just once. Jointly, the top ten make up about 12% of the sample. The sample's time point label is to be understood as: 45 to 50 days after influenza vaccine administration. Material: PBMCs from blood, obtained more than 35 days after vaccination. The source of these receptors is a man aged 50 to 60 who received an inactivated influenza vaccine. Donor details come from another sample of the same person, matched by shared clones.

This clonotype occurred a few times. This chain connects TRBV6-5 to TRBJ2-7; 9 positions agree with TRBD2. Germline V gives CDR1 MNHEY, CDR2 SVGAGI. This CDR3 has 15 amino acids. Losses at the gene ends were 2 bases for V and 6 bases for J; bases not matched to a gene: 8. The chain's CDR3 is CASSYRVSGSPEQYF. CDR3 nucleotides: TGTGCCAGCAGTTACCGGGTTAGCGGGAGCCCCGAGCAGTACTTC.

This chain joins TRBV4-3 and TRBJ2-2; 8 positions agree with TRBD2. This CDR3 is built from 16 residues. V gave up 3 bases and J gave up 1 base; unmatched junction bases: 4. Germline values: CDR1 LGHNA, CDR2 YSLEER. CDR3: CASSQEAGVNTGELFF. The CDR3 coding sequence is TGCGCCAGCAGCCAGGAAGCGGGGGTGAACACCGGGGAGCTGTTTTTT.

The table lists this clonotype with a few counts. V gene TRBV20-1 combines with J gene TRBJ2-7; the D is unclear. The CDR3 covers 11 residues. With 1 base removed from V and 7 bases from J, the gap between germline ends came to 8 bases. Germline V gene data show CDR1 as DFQATT and CDR2 as SNEGSKA (reference sequence). CDR3 coding DNA: TGCAGTGCTAGAGTTGATAGGGAGCAGTACTTC. Protein product: CSARVDREQYF.

Many counts were recorded for this clonotype. Germline is not matched at one junction end, which may reflect a read error. The CDR3 region is CASSTGTSYYEQFF. The CDR3 coding sequence is TGTGCCAGCAGCACAGGAACTAGCTACTATGAGCAGTTCTTC. This chain joins TRBV5-6 and TRBJ2-1; tentative D call: TRBD2 (6 bases). CDR1 is SGHDT and CDR2 is YYEEEE in the germline V gene. This CDR3 has 14 residues.